This note documents a single TCR beta chain sequence. Its target is unknown. The junction shows a germline mismatch at one end, possibly a read error. A v3.0 immunoSEQ assay was performed at survey level. Profiling relied on immunoSEQ multiplex PCR, and the TCRdb table lists in-frame clones only, not all of them. The repertoire holds about 14,000 clones, with roughly 88% as singletons. This record comes from a study of long-term antiretroviral therapy in people with HIV. Study in general: Collection dates of the earliest samples fall about a decade before the 2015 immediate-ART recommendation. Study-level results: Diversity increased after ART yet remained lower than in transplant donor controls.

The CDR3 extends over 14 amino acids. CDR1 SQVTM and CDR2 ANQGSEA come from the germline V gene. This TCR was recovered from a man aged 30 to 45 with HIV. The chain links TRBV29-1 to TRBJ1-2; 7 bases match TRBD1. The specimen comprised unsorted PBMCs, sampled 0.4 years after starting antiretroviral therapy. The DNA of the CDR3 is TGCAGCGTGGAAGCCCCGACAGGGTTCTATGGCTACACCTTC. This codes for CSVEAPTGFYGYTF.